The sequence of this TCR beta chain was determined in a study of cytomegalovirus exposure and HLA in healthy donors. Study background: The same platform as the approximately 670 first-cohort repertoires was used for the 130 or so validation repertoires, a later analysis reported. Study-wide results and caveats: Cytomegalovirus status was reportedly diagnosed by the classifier with high sensitivity and specificity. Investigators reported around 150 TCR beta chains as tied to cytomegalovirus.

Data came from immunoSEQ multiplex PCR; TCRdb stores just in-frame clones and leaves some out. The data show about 82,000 clones, 85% to 95% seen once. This clone occurred once. Its antigen is unknown. The validation cohort, a group of some 120 subjects, included the donors and was separate from the approximately 650-subject first cohort. With 11 bases removed from V and 4 bases from J, the gap between germline ends came to 12 bases. Per the germline V gene, CDR1 is MNHNS and CDR2 is SASEGT. The CDR3 runs 11 residues. The sequence derives from a woman between 18 and 29 years old in good health and CMV-seronegative. The sample comprised PBMCs. J is TRBJ2-7 and V is TRBV6-1; D may be TRBD2 (6 bases). CDR3 loop: CAPGLAYEQYF. DNA of the CDR3: TGTGCCCCCGGGCTAGCGTACGAGCAGTACTTC.